The clone carrying this T cell receptor beta chain was counted at least ten times. Its antigen remains unidentified. By 5'RACE with 10-nucleotide random UMIs, the cDNA was made. Each CDR3 protein is one row after TCRdb ran MiXCR on the 5' RACE reads. The sample lists about 57,000 distinct CDR3 sequences, around 11% seen once, with 6.6% in the top ten. The time point denotes: longitudinal time-point 1 (baseline). The data originate from a study of neurological immune-mediated disorders. This CDR3 contains 16 residues. Losses at the gene ends were 4 bases for V and 0 bases for J; bases not matched to a gene: 1. The V gene's germline CDR1 is KGHDR and CDR2 SFDVKD. Whole-study results and caveats: The expanded clones of different subjects shared no CDR3 amino acid sequences (suggesting private repertoires in all groups).

Sequenced sample: PBMCs. The sequence was obtained from a male donor with HTLV-1-associated myelopathy (HAM/TSP). The V and J genes are TRBV24-1 and TRBJ2-1; 11 nucleotides match TRBD2. Written as DNA, the CDR3 is TGTGCCACCAGTGAAACTAGCGGGGGCTCCTACAATGAGCAGTTCTTC. This translates into CATSETSGGSYNEQFF.